A single sample is the source of the 19 T cell receptor beta chains below, sequenced in a study of CD8 T cells in ankylosing spondylitis. TCRdb re-called the 5' RACE reads with MiXCR, one entry per CDR3 protein. The table includes about 360,000 distinct CDR3 sequences, 20% detected once. Sample: blood, either unsorted or a sorted T cell fraction (not recorded which). The source is a male donor with ankylosing spondylitis or in good health (not recorded which).

In this sample, this clonotype turned up a few times. This chain links TRBV24-1 with TRBJ2-5; 8 nucleotides align to TRBD1. Per germline, CDR1 KGHDR and CDR2 SFDVKD. CDR3 length: 18 residues. Trimming removed 3 bases from V and 3 bases from J; junction bases left unmatched: 14. CDR3 sequence (DNA): TGTGCCACCAGTGATACCGGGACAGGAGAACGCGGGGAAGAGACCCAGTACTTC. This encodes CATSDTGTGERGEETQYF.

This clonotype has only a few counts. The chain is built from TRBV9 and TRBJ2-1; D unclear. V lost 0 bases and J 12 bases, leaving 10 bases between the germline ends. The CDR3 extends over 12 amino acids. Germline CDR1 reads SGDLS; CDR2 reads YYNGEE. The CDR3 DNA reads TGTGCCAGCAGCGTAGGGTGGCCGCCGCAGTTCTTC. Encoded protein: CASSVGWPPQFF.

The V gene is TRBV5-6, the J gene TRBJ2-7, with D unclear. The germline V gene has CDR1 SGHDT and CDR2 YYEEEE. V gave up 1 base and J gave up 0 bases, with 14 bases separating them. The CDR3 runs 16 residues. The CDR3 spells CASSLLSAYVSYEQYF. Here the CDR3 DNA reads TGTGCCAGCAGCTTGTTAAGTGCATATGTCTCCTACGAGCAGTACTTC.

The V gene is TRBV19, the J gene TRBJ2-4, with D unclear. The CDR3 loop spans 13 amino acids. The V end lost 6 bases, the J end lost 7 bases, and 13 bases lay between the germline ends. Germline CDR1 is LNHDA and CDR2 is SQIVND (reference sequence). The CDR3 region is CASSTDGWNIQYF. The CDR3, as DNA: TGTGCCAGTAGCACCGATGGCTGGAACATTCAGTACTTC.

This chain links TRBV28 with TRBJ2-2; 8 nucleotides line up with TRBD1. Germline trimming cut 1 base from V and 3 bases from J; bases unmatched to any gene: 1. Germline CDR1 and CDR2: MDHEN and SYDVKM. The CDR3 runs to 15 residues. This CDR3 reads CASSLYRGDTGELFF. CDR3 in DNA: TGTGCCAGCAGTTTATACAGGGGGGACACCGGGGAGCTGTTTTTT.

The rearrangement uses TRBV7-9 and TRBJ2-1; the D gene is possibly TRBD2 (7 bases). Germline loops: CDR1 SEHNR, CDR2 FQNEAQ (reference sequence). This CDR3 spans 15 amino acids. The V end was cut by 1 base, the J end by 6 bases, with 13 bases between. The CDR3 DNA sequence: TGTGCCAGCAGCTTAGTGGGGGGGCCGGGCAATGAGCAGTTCTTC. This translates into CASSLVGGPGNEQFF. Based on the CDR3 plus reference TRBV7-9 and TRBJ2-1, the full variable domain is DTGVSQNPRHKITKRGQNVTFRCDPISEHNRLYWYRQTLGQGPEFLTYFQNEAQLEKSRLLSDRFSAERPKGSFSTLEIQRTEQGDSAMYLCASSLVGGPGNEQFFGPGTRLTVL.

In this sample, this clonotype turned up many times. The V gene is TRBV11-2, the J gene TRBJ2-7; tentatively, D is TRBD1 (5 bases). Germline values: CDR1 SGHAT, CDR2 FQNNGV. The CDR3 runs to 14 residues. V shed 5 bases and J shed 0 bases, with 11 bases lying between them. This CDR3 reads CASSPRQSSYEQYF. The DNA for the CDR3 is TGTGCCAGCAGCCCTCGACAGAGCTCCTACGAGCAGTACTTC.

V is TRBV25-1 and J is TRBJ2-5, with a tentative D call TRBD2 (5 bases). Germline CDR1 and CDR2: MGHDK and SYGVNS. CDR3 length: 11 amino acids. Trimming took 4 bases from V and 5 from J, leaving 5 bases between them. The CDR3 sequence is CASSGEETQYF. DNA of the CDR3: TGTGCCAGCAGTGGGGAGGAGACCCAGTACTTC. The full variable domain, with the rest looked up from reference TRBV25-1 and TRBJ2-5, is EADIYQTPRYLVIGTGKKITLECSQTMGHDKMYWYQQDPGMELHLIHYSYGVNSTEKGDLSSESTVSRIRTEHFPLTLESARPSHTSQYLCASSGEETQYFGPGTRLLVL.

V and J are TRBV4-2 and TRBJ2-7; maybe TRBD1 (6 bases). CDR1 and CDR2 from the germline V gene are LGHNA and YNFKEQ. The length of the CDR3 is 14 residues. V dropped 1 base and J dropped 5 bases, with 12 bases sitting between them. CDR3 protein: CASSQGGPDDEQYF. The CDR3 DNA follows: TGTGCCAGCAGCCAAGGGGGGCCCGACGACGAGCAGTACTTC.

This clonotype has only one observation. The rearrangement joins TRBV20-1 to TRBJ2-7; 7 nucleotides line up with TRBD1. The CDR3 covers 14 residues. The V gene end was trimmed by 5 bases and the J gene end by 0 bases; junction bases not matched to a gene: 7. CDR1 and CDR2 (germline): DFQATT, SNEGSKA (reference sequence). Here the CDR3 DNA reads TGCAGTGCTTCCGAGAGGGGGCACTCCTACGAGCAGTACTTC. Translating it yields CSASERGHSYEQYF.

This clonotype was seen a handful of times. The rearrangement joins TRBV20-1 to TRBJ2-2; D call uncertain. Germline V gene lookup returns CDR1 DFQATT and CDR2 SNEGSKA (reference sequence). Trimming removed 3 bases from V and 6 bases from J, with 8 bases in between. The CDR3 covers 12 residues. This CDR3 is CSARLVAGELFF. CDR3 in DNA: TGCAGTGCTAGGCTGGTGGCCGGGGAGCTGTTTTTT.

The chain has TRBV29-1 and TRBJ2-3, with D unclear. The germline V and J ends were trimmed by 0 bases and 4 bases, with 8 bases remaining between them. There are 13 residues in the CDR3. The V gene's germline CDR1 is SQVTM and CDR2 ANQGSEA. CDR3 protein: CSVEDGTPDTQYF. CDR3 coding DNA: TGCAGCGTTGAAGATGGCACCCCAGATACGCAGTATTTT.

This clonotype was seen more than once but under ten times. The V gene is TRBV7-9, the J gene TRBJ2-7; 7 bases map to TRBD2. In germline, CDR1 is SEHNR, CDR2 FQNEAQ (reference sequence). V shed 3 bases, J shed 6 bases, and the junction held 8 bases outside the gene matches. This CDR3 has 14 residues. Written as DNA, the CDR3 is TGTGCCAGCAGCTTGGGGAGGGTACCCTCCGAGCAGTACTTC. Translation gives CASSLGRVPSEQYF. Filled out from reference TRBV7-9 and TRBJ2-7, the complete variable domain reads DTGVSQNPRHKITKRGQNVTFRCDPISEHNRLYWYRQTLGQGPEFLTYFQNEAQLEKSRLLSDRFSAERPKGSFSTLEIQRTEQGDSAMYLCASSLGRVPSEQYFGPGTRLTVT.

J is TRBJ2-7 and V is TRBV6-5; 7 bases are shared with TRBD2. The junction had 5 bases not matched to a gene; V was cut back by 0 bases and J by 3 bases. The CDR3 is 15 residues long. Germline assignment: CDR1 MNHEY and CDR2 SVGAGI. CDR3 loop: CASSYSLWEGYEQYF. In DNA form, the CDR3 reads TGTGCCAGCAGTTACTCGCTCTGGGAGGGCTACGAGCAGTACTTC.

This chain's CDR3 is CASSHIGTSGGFYLSYEQYF. In DNA, the CDR3 is TGTGCCAGCAGCCACATCGGGACTAGCGGGGGGTTCTACCTATCCTACGAGCAGTACTTC. The chain is built from TRBV11-1 and TRBJ2-7, with 15 bases aligning to TRBD2. The CDR3 has 20 residues. CDR1 is SGHAT and CDR2 is FQDESV in the germline V gene (reference sequence). After removal of 5 bases from V and 1 base from J, the junction contained 15 bases not matched to a gene.

This clonotype was seen more than once but under ten times. The V and J genes are TRBV6-2 or TRBV6-3 and TRBJ2-3; D gene unclear. The germline gives CDR1 MNHEY, CDR2 SVGEGT. The V gene lost 6 bases and the J gene lost 1 base, with 14 bases spanning the gap. This CDR3 has 15 residues. CDR3 DNA sequence: TGTGCCAGCAGCTTAACGCGAGGACGCACAGATACGCAGTATTTT. It yields the protein CASSLTRGRTDTQYF.

This chain uses TRBV4-1 with TRBJ1-5; D may be TRBD1 (5 bases). CDR1 and CDR2 (germline): MGHRA, YSYEKL. CDR3 length: 15 amino acids. Trimming left V 0 bases short and J 3 bases short, with 9 bases between. The CDR3 coding sequence is TGCGCCAGCAGCCAAGATTCGGGACCCAATCAGCCCCAGCATTTT. This gives the protein CASSQDSGPNQPQHF.

This clonotype has only a few counts. The chain links TRBV19 to TRBJ1-1; D might be TRBD1 (5 bases). Trimming removed 2 bases at V and 6 bases at J, with 7 bases between. Per the germline V gene, CDR1 is LNHDA and CDR2 is SQIVND (reference sequence). The CDR3 runs to 12 residues. The CDR3 is CASSIPGPEAFF. CDR3 bases: TGTGCCAGTAGTATACCGGGGCCTGAAGCTTTCTTT.

V usage is TRBV7-9 and J usage is TRBJ2-1, with D perhaps TRBD2 (6 bases). Germline V gives CDR1 SEHNR, CDR2 FQNEAQ (reference sequence). V shed 4 bases and J shed 6 bases, with 10 bases lying between them. This CDR3 region has 13 residues. CDR3 region: CASSSGEVNEQFF. DNA of the CDR3: TGTGCCAGCAGCTCGGGGGAGGTCAATGAGCAGTTCTTC.